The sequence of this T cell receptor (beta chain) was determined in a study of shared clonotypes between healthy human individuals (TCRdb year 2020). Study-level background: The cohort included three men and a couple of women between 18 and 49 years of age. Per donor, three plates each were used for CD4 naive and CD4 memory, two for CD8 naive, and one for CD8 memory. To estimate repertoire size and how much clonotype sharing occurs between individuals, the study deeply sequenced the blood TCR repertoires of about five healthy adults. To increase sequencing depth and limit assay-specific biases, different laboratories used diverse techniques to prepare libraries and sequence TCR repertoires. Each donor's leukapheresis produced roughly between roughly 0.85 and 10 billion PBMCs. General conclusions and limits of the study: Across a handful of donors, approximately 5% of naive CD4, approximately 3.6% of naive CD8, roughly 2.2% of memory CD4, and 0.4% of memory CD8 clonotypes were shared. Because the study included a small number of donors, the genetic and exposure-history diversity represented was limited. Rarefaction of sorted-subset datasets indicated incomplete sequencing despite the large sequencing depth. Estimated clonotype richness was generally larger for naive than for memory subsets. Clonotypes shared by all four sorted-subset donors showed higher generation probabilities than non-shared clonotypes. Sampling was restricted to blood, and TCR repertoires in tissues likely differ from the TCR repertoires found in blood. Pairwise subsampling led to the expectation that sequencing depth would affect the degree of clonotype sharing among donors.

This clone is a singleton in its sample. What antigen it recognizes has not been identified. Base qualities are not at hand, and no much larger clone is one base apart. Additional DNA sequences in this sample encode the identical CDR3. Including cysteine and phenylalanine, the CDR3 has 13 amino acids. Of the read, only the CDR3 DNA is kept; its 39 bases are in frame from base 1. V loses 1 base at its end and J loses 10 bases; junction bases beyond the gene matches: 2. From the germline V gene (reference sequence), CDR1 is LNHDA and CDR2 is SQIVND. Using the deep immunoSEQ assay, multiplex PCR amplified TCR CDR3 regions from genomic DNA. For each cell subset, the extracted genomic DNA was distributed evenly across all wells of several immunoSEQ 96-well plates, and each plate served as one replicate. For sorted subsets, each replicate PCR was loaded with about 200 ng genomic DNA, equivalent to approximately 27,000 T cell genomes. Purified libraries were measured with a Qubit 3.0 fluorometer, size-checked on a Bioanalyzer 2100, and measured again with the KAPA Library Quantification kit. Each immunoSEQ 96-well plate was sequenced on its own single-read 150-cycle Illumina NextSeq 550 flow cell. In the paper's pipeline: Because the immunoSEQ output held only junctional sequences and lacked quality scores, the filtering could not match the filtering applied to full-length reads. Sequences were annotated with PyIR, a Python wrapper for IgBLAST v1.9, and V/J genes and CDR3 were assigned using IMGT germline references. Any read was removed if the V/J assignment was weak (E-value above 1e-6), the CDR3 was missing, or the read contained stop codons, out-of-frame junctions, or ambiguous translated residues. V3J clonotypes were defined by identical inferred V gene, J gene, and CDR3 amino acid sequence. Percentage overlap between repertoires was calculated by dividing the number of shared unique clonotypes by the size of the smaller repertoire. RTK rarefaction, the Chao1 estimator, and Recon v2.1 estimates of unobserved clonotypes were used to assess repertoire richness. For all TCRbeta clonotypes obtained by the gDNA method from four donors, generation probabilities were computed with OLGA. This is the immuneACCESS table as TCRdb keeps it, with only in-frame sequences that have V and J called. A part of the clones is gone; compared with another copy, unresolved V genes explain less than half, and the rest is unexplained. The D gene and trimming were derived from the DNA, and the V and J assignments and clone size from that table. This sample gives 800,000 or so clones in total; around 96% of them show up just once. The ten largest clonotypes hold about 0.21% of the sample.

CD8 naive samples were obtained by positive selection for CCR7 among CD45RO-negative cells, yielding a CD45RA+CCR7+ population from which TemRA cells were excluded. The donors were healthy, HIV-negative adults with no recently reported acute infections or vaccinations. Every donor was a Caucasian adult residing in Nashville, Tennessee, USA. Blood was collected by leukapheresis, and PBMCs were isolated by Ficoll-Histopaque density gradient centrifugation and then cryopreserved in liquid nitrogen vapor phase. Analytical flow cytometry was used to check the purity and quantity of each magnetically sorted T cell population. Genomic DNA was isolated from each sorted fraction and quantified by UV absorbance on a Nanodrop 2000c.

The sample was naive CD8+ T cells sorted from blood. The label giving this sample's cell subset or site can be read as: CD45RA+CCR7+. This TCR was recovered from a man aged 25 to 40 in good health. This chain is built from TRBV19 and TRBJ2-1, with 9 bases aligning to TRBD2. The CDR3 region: CASSIGTSGEQFF. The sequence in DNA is TGTGCCAGTAGTATAGGTACTAGCGGGGAGCAGTTCTTC.